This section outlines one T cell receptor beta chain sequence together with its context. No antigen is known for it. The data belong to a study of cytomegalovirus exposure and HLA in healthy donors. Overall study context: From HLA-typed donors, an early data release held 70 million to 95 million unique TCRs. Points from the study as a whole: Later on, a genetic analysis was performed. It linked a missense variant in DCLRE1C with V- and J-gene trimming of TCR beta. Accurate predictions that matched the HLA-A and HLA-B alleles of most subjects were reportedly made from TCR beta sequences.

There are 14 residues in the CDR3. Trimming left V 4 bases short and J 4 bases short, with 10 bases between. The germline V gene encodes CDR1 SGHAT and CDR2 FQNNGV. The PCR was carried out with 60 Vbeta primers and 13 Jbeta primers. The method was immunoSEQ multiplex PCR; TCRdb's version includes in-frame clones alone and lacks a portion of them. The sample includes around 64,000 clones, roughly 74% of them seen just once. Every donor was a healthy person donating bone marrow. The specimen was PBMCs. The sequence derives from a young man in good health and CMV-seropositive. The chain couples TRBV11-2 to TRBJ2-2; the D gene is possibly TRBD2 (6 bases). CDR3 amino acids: CASSSRDSTGELFF. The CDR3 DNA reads TGTGCCAGCAGCTCCCGGGACTCCACCGGGGAGCTGTTTTTT.